This TCR beta chain was captured by sequencing in a study of cytomegalovirus exposure and HLA in healthy donors. The overall study: An early release of data contained approximately 80 million unique TCRs, which came from HLA-typed donors. Study findings and constraints: Trimming of TCR beta V- and J-genes showed a link, identified in a later analysis, to a missense DCLRE1C variant. Roughly uniform sequencing depth across donors was assumed, possibly incorrectly. Despite most TCR sequences being rare, some public TCRs occurred in many donors.

PCR employed 60 Vbeta and 13 Jbeta primers. Sequenced by immunoSEQ multiplex PCR; TCRdb stores in-frame clones only, minus some. Of approximately 210,000 clones listed, 80% to 90% were seen once; the top ten hold 1.3%. To note about this clone: The antigen remains unidentified.

J lost 5 bases, V lost 5 bases, and 6 bases had no gene match. This CDR3 spans 15 amino acids. CDR1 is MNHEY, CDR2 SMNVEV, per germline (reference sequence). The TCR was taken from a young man in good health and CMV-seronegative. The rearrangement uses TRBV27 and TRBJ2-3; TRBD2 matches 11 bases. Material for sequencing was PBMCs. CDR3: CASSPWLAGGDTQYF. For the CDR3, the DNA is TGTGCCAGCAGTCCATGGCTAGCGGGGGGAGATACGCAGTATTTT.